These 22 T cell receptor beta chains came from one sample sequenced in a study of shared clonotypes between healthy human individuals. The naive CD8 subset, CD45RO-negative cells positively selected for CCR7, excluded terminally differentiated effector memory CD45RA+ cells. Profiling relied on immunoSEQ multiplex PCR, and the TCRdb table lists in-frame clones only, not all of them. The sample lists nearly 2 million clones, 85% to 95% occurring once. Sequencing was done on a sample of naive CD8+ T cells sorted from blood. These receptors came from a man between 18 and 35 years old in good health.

The CDR3 coding sequence is TGTGCCAGCAGTCCGACAGGGGTGAGGGGGGTCGATGAGCAGTTCTTC. It translates to CASSPTGVRGVDEQFF. The J gene is TRBJ2-1, the V gene TRBV27; the match to TRBD1 covers 8 bases. V lost 5 bases and J lost 8; bases outside the gene matches: 14. The germline V gene has CDR1 MNHEY and CDR2 SMNVEV (reference sequence). This CDR3 contains 16 residues.

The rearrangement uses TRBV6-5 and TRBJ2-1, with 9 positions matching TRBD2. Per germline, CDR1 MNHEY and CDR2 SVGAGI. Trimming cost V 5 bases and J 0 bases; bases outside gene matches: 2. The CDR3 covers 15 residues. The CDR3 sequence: CASSLAGNSYNEQFF. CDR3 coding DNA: TGTGCCAGCAGTCTAGCGGGGAACTCCTACAATGAGCAGTTCTTC.

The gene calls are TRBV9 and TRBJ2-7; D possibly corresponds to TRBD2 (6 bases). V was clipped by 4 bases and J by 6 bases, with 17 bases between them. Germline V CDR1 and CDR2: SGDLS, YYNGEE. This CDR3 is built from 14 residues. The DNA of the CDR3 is TGTGCCAGCAGCTTGGGTGGGGGGATAAGCGAGCAGTACTTC. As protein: CASSLGGGISEQYF.

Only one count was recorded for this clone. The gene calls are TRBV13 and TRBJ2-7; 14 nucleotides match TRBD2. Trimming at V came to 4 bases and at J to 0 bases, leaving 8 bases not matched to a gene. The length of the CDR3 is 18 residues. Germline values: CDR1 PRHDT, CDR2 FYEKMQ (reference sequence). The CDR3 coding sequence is TGTGCCAGCAGCTCCGGACTAGCGGGAGGTGGGTCCTCCTACGAGCAGTACTTC. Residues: CASSSGLAGGGSSYEQYF. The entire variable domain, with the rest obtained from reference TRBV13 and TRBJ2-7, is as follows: AAGVIQSPRHLIKEKRETATLKCYPIPRHDTVYWYQQGPGQDPQFLISFYEKMQSDKGSIPDRFSAQQFSDYHSELNMSSLELGDSALYFCASSSGLAGGGSSYEQYFGPGTRLTVT.

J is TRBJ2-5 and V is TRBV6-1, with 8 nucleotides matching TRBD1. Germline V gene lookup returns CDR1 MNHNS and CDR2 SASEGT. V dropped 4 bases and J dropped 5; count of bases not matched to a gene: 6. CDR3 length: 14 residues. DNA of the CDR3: TGTGCCAGCAGTGTAACAGGGGGGTGGGAGACCCAGTACTTC. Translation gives CASSVTGGWETQYF.

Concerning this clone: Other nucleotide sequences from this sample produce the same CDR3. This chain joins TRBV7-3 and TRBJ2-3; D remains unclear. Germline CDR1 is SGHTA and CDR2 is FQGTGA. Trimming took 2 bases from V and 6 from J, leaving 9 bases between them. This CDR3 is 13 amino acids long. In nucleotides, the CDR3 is TGTGCCAGCAGCTTAGGGCCATCCGATACGCAGTATTTT. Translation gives CASSLGPSDTQYF.

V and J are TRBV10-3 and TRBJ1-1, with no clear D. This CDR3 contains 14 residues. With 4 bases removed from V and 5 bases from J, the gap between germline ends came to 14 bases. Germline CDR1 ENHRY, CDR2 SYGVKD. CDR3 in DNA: TGTGCCATCAGTGTCCTCTGGGGAAGGACTGAAGCTTTCTTT. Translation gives CAISVLWGRTEAFF.

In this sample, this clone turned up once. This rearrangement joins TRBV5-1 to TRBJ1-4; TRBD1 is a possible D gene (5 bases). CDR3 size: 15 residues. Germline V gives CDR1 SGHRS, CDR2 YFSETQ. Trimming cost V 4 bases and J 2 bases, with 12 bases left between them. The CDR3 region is CASSGGEATNEKLFF. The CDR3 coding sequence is TGCGCCAGCAGCGGGGGGGAGGCCACTAATGAAAAACTGTTTTTT.

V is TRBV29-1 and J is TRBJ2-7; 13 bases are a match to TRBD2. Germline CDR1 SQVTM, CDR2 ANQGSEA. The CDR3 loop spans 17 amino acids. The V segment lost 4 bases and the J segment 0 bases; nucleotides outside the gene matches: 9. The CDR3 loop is CSVGRTSGGENSYEQYF. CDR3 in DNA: TGCAGCGTTGGGCGAACTAGCGGGGGGGAAAACTCCTACGAGCAGTACTTC.

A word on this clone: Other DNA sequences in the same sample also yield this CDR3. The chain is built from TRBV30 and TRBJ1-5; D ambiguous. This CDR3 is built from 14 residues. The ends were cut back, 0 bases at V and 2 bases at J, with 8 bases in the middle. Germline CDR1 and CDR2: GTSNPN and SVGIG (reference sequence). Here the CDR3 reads CAWSVGQGNQPQHF. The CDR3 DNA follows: TGTGCCTGGAGTGTAGGTCAGGGCAATCAGCCCCAGCATTTT.

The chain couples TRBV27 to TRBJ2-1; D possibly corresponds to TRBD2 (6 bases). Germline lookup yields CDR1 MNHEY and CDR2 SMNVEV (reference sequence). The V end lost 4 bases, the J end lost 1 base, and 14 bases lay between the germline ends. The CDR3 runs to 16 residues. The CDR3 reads CASSSSLAGSYNEQFF. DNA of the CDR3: TGTGCCAGCAGTTCCTCACTAGCTGGGTCCTACAATGAGCAGTTCTTC.

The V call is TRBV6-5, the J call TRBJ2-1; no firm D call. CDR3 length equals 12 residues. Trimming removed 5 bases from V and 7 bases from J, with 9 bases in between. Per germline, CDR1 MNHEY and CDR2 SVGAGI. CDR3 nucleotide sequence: TGTGCCAGCAGTGCCGACGGAAATGAGCAGTTCTTC. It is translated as CASSADGNEQFF.

The CDR3 spells CASSPLGSGANVLTF. CDR3 DNA: TGTGCCAGCAGCCCCTTGGGGTCTGGGGCCAACGTCCTGACTTTC. The chain couples TRBV2 to TRBJ2-6; D is unresolved. Germline CDR1 is SNHLY and CDR2 is FYNNEI. This CDR3 comprises 15 residues. The germline V and J ends were trimmed by 6 bases and 1 base, with 10 bases remaining between them.

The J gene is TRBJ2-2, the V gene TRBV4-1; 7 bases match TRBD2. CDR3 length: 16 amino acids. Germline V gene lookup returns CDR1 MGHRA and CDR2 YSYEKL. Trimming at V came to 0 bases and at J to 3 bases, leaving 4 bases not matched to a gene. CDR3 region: CASSQEGLADTGELFF. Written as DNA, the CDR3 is TGCGCCAGCAGCCAAGAAGGTCTAGCGGACACCGGGGAGCTGTTTTTT.

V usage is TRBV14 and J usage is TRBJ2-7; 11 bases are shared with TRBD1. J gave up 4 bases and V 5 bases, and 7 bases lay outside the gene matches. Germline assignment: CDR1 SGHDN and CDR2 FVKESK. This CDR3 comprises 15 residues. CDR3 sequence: CASSTGQGAYYEQYF. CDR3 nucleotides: TGTGCCAGCAGCACTGGACAGGGGGCTTATTACGAGCAGTACTTC.

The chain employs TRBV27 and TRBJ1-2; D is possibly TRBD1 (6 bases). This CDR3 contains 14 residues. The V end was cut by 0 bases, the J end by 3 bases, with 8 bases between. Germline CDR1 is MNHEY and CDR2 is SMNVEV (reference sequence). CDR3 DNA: TGTGCCAGCAGTTTATCGAGGGGGTACTATGGCTACACCTTC. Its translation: CASSLSRGYYGYTF.

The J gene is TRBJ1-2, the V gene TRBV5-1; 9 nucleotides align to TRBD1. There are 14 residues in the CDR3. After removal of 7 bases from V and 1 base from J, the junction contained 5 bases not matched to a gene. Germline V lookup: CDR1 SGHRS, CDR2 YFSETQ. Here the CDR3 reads CASGTGFDNYGYTF. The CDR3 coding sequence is TGCGCCAGCGGGACAGGGTTCGATAACTATGGCTACACCTTC.

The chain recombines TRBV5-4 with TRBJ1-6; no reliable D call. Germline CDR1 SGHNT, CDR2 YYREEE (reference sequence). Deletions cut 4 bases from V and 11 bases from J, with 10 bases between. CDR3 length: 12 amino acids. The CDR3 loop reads CASSPGGAPLHF. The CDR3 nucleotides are TGTGCCAGCAGCCCCGGCGGGGCACCCCTCCACTTT.

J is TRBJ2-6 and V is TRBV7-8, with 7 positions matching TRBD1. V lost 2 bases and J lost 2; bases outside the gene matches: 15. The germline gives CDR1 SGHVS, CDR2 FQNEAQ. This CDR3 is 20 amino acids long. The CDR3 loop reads CASSLTLVAGGIAGANVLTF. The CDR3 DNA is TGTGCCAGCAGCTTAACGTTAGTAGCAGGGGGTATAGCTGGGGCCAACGTCCTGACTTTC.

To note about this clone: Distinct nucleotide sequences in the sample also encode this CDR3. The CDR3 here is CASSQDRDSRYEQYF. In DNA, the CDR3 is TGCGCCAGCAGCCAAGACCGGGACAGCAGATACGAGCAGTACTTC. This chain connects TRBV4-3 to TRBJ2-7; 7 positions agree with TRBD1. After removal of 0 bases from V and 4 bases from J, the junction contained 6 bases not matched to a gene. Germline V gives CDR1 LGHNA, CDR2 YSLEER. The CDR3 totals 15 residues.

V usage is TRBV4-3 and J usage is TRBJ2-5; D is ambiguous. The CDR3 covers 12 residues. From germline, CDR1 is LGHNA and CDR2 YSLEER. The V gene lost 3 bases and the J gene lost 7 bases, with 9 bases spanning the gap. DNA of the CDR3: TGCGCCAGCAGCCACCCTGAAGGGACCCAGTACTTC. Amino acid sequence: CASSHPEGTQYF.

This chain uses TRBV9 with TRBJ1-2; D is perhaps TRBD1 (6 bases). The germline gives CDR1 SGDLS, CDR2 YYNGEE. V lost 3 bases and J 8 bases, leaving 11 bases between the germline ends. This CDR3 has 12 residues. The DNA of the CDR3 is TGTGCCAGCAGCGGCCACAGGGAGGGCTACACCTTC. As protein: CASSGHREGYTF.